The rows below give T cell receptor beta chains drawn from one sample of a study of blood T cell repertoires in COVID-19. The data were produced by immunoSEQ multiplex PCR, yet TCRdb's version contains in-frame clones alone and is incomplete. The sample contains over 250,000 clones, more than 75% of which appear only once. The specimen was PBMCs or T cells enriched from blood (not recorded which). These receptors were taken from a man in his sixties who had recovered from COVID-19. CDR3s include the opening cysteine and the closing phenylalanine or tryptophan. The D gene is left open where the match is weak. Rows give clone size only sometimes, using once, few, many, or a class for an expanded clone.

.,TRBJ2-6,TRBV19,.,TGTGCCAGTAGTACAACAGGGTCTGGGGCCAACGTCCTGACTTTC,CASSTTGSGANVLTF
.,TRBJ1-1,TRBV6-1,.,TGTGCCAGCAGTGAAGACCGGAGGGTCCGGCCTGAAGCTTTCTTT,CASSEDRRVRPEAFF
TRBD1,TRBJ1-1,TRBV5-4,.,TGTGCCAGCAGCATATGGACAGGGGGAATTGAAGCTTTCTTT,CASSIWTGGIEAFF
TRBD1,TRBJ2-2,TRBV18,few,TGTGCCAGCTCACCAGGGACAGGGACAGCCGGGGAGCTGTTTTTT,CASSPGTGTAGELFF
.,TRBJ2-2,TRBV7-2,.,TGTGCCAGCAGCTTTGGTAGTTTGGGCCAAACGAACACCGGGGAGCTGTTTTTT,CASSFGSLGQTNTGELFF
.,TRBJ2-4,TRBV5-1,.,TGCGCCAGCAGCTTGAGCTCACTAGCCAAAAACATTCAGTACTTC,CASSLSSLAKNIQYF
.,TRBJ2-5,TRBV5-1,.,TGCGCCAGCAGCTTGGAGCGTCAAGAGACCCAGTACTTC,CASSLERQETQYF
TRBD1,TRBJ1-2,TRBV3-1/TRBV3-2,once,TGTGCCAGCAGCCAAGTTCTCGGACAGGGGATCGACTACACCTTC,CASSQVLGQGIDYTF
.,TRBJ2-5,TRBV9,.,TGTGCCAGCAGCGTATCCTTGTTGGGAGGTTACGGAGAAGAAGAGACCCAGTACTTC,CASSVSLLGGYGEEETQYF
.,TRBJ1-1,TRBV5-4,.,TGTGCCAGCGCAGAGGTGGCAGGGGTAAATGAGGGCACTGAAGCTTTCTTT,CASAEVAGVNEGTEAFF
.,TRBJ2-7,TRBV3-1/TRBV3-2,.,TGTGCCAGCAGCCAACGGGGTTCCTCCTACGAGCAGTACTTC,CASSQRGSSYEQYF
TRBD2,TRBJ2-1,TRBV19,.,TGTGCCAGTAGGCGACTAGCGGGAGAGATTTACAATGAGCAGTTCTTC,CASRRLAGEIYNEQFF
.,TRBJ2-1,TRBV24-1,.,TGTGCCACCAGTGACCACCAGGGACTGAACAATGAGCAGTTCTTC,CATSDHQGLNNEQFF
TRBD1,TRBJ1-2,TRBV24-1,.,TGTGCCACCAGTGATTCGGGACAGGGACGGCTCGGGTCCGACGCTGCATTATATGGCTACACCTTC,CATSDSGQGRLGSDAALYGYTF
TRBD1,TRBJ2-4,TRBV6-2/TRBV6-3,.,TGTGCCAGCAGTGACCGGGACAGAAAAAACATTCAGTACTTC,CASSDRDRKNIQYF
.,TRBJ2-1,TRBV11-3,.,TGTGCCAGCAGCTTCCCTCAGACTAGTGGGAGCAATGAGCAGTTCTTC,CASSFPQTSGSNEQFF
.,TRBJ1-6,TRBV3-1/TRBV3-2,.,TGTGCCAGCAGCCAAGGAGCTCGGACAGCCTCTAATAATTCACCCCTCCACTTT,CASSQGARTASNNSPLHF
TRBD2,TRBJ2-1,TRBV29-1,.,TGCAGCGTTCAGGGACTAGCGAGATACAATGAGCAGTTCTTC,CSVQGLARYNEQFF
TRBD1,TRBJ1-4,TRBV10-3,.,TGTGCCATCAGGGGGACAGGAACTAATGAAAAACTGTTTTTT,CAIRGTGTNEKLFF
.,TRBJ1-2,TRBV4-3,.,TGCGCCAGCAGCCAAGACAGACAGGCCCTTATCTATGGCTACACCTTC,CASSQDRQALIYGYTF